This entry lists 29 T cell receptor beta chains sequenced from one sample in a study of post-analysis software for immune sequencing data (dated by TCRdb to the mid-2010s). Receptor amplification or capture employed PCR. TCRdb records Illumina HiSeq 2500 as the sequencer. To reduce PCR and sequencing biases, unique molecular identifiers were incorporated into the TCR beta cDNA libraries. Through fastp at Q25 and MiXCR, TCRdb rebuilt clones from the public reads, retaining in-frame beta chains. For every CDR3 protein sequence, its rows merge into one entry that carries the most common genes and DNA. This sample lists approximately 730,000 distinct CDR3 sequences; approximately 30% were detected once. Of the sample, around 0.56% falls within the top ten clones. Study-wide findings and limitations: Patients showed significantly higher frequencies than controls for a few TRBV segments, among them TRBV5-6, TRBV5-1 and TRBV20-1.

Antigens for these TCRs are unknown. The sample consisted of blood. The source is a girl aged 5 to 17 with multiple sclerosis.

This clonotype was seen a handful of times. The chain couples TRBV12-3 or TRBV12-4 to TRBJ2-2, with 10 positions matching TRBD1. The CDR3 is made up of 16 amino acids. Trimming removed 6 bases from V and 4 bases from J; junction bases left unmatched: 8. The CDR3 protein is CASREDRGLVTGELFF. Here the CDR3 DNA reads TGTGCCAGCAGGGAAGACAGGGGGCTAGTCACCGGGGAGCTGTTTTTT.

This clonotype was counted between two and nine times. The genes are TRBV27 and TRBJ2-6; perhaps D is TRBD1 or TRBD2 (5 bases each). Between the trimmed V and J ends, which lost 7 bases and 2 bases, there was a span of 15 bases. Germline V CDR1 and CDR2: MNHEY, SMNVEV (reference sequence). The CDR3 contains 16 residues. The CDR3 DNA reads as TGTGCCAGCAAGGGACGGTTAGAGGCTGGGGCCAACGTCCTGACTTTC. Its translation is CASKGRLEAGANVLTF. Based on the CDR3 plus reference TRBV27 and TRBJ2-6, the full variable domain is EAQVTQNPRYLITVTGKKLTVTCSQNMNHEYMSWYRQDPGLGLRQIYYSMNVEVTDKGDVPEGYKVSRKEKRNFPLILESPSPNQTSLYFCASKGRLEAGANVLTFGAGSRLTVL.

This clonotype has ten or more counts. The V and J genes are TRBV5-1 and TRBJ2-7; D remains unclear. V was trimmed by 0 bases and J by 4 bases, leaving 8 bases between them. Germline V lookup: CDR1 SGHRS, CDR2 YFSETQ. This CDR3 comprises 13 residues. The CDR3 protein is CASSLDSQYEQYF. The CDR3 DNA follows: TGCGCCAGCAGCTTGGACAGCCAATACGAGCAGTACTTC.

The chain employs TRBV20-1 and TRBJ2-2, with TRBD2 matching 9 bases. V shed 6 bases and J 2 bases; nucleotides not matched to a gene: 10. The germline gives CDR1 DFQATT, CDR2 SNEGSKA (reference sequence). The CDR3 totals 16 residues. CDR3 DNA sequence: TGCAGTGCCCCCCTCAGCGGGAGGCGAAACACCGGGGAGCTGTTTTTT. Translating it yields CSAPLSGRRNTGELFF.

This clonotype was observed a handful of times. This chain joins TRBV27 and TRBJ2-7; 7 bases fit TRBD1. Germline loops: CDR1 MNHEY, CDR2 SMNVEV (reference sequence). V shed 7 bases, J shed 4 bases, and the junction held 13 bases outside the gene matches. The CDR3 totals 15 residues. CDR3 sequence: CASIKWGDRVYEQYF. Written as DNA, the CDR3 is TGTGCCAGCATCAAATGGGGAGACAGGGTTTACGAGCAGTACTTC.

This clonotype was observed a few times. The genes are TRBV13 and TRBJ2-5, with D perhaps TRBD2 (5 bases). Trimming stripped 0 bases from V and 6 bases from J, with 11 bases between. CDR3 size: 14 residues. Germline-derived CDR1 and CDR2 are PRHDT and FYEKMQ (reference sequence). CDR3 amino acids: CASSLGTRRKTQYF. CDR3 sequence (DNA): TGTGCCAGCAGCTTAGGTACTAGGCGGAAGACCCAGTACTTC.

The chain employs TRBV5-1 and TRBJ2-1; the match to TRBD2 covers 9 bases. Trimming cost V 0 bases and J 4 bases; bases outside gene matches: 14. The CDR3 spans 19 residues. CDR1 is SGHRS, CDR2 YFSETQ, per germline. The CDR3 loop reads CASSLAGGGSGSIYNEQFF. The CDR3 DNA is TGCGCCAGCAGCTTGGCCGGTGGAGGTAGCGGGAGCATTTACAATGAGCAGTTCTTC.

The chain employs TRBV7-2 and TRBJ2-3; TRBD2 agrees at 11 bases. The germline CDR1 and CDR2 sequences are SGHTA and FQGNSA. CDR3 length: 16 residues. V was clipped by 4 bases and J by 8 bases; unmatched bases: 11. The CDR3 here is CASSYAQGSGRGTQYF. The DNA for the CDR3 is TGTGCCAGCAGCTACGCCCAGGGTAGCGGGAGGGGTACGCAGTATTTT. Variable domain in full (rest from reference TRBV7-2 and TRBJ2-3): GAGVSQSPSNKVTEKGKDVELRCDPISGHTALYWYRQSLGQGLEFLIYFQGNSAPDKSGLPSDRFSAERTGGSVSTLTIQRTQQEDSAVYLCASSYAQGSGRGTQYFGPGTRLTVL.

This clonotype was seen a few times. V and J are TRBV6-2 or TRBV6-3 and TRBJ2-3, with 9 bases fitting TRBD2. The trim removed 7 bases at V and 4 bases at J, leaving 6 bases unmatched. CDR3 length: 14 amino acids. Germline CDR1 is MNHEY and CDR2 is SVGEGT. The CDR3 sequence is CASTIAGDADTQYF. For the CDR3, the DNA is TGTGCCAGCACGATAGCGGGAGACGCAGATACGCAGTATTTT.

The rearrangement joins TRBV7-2 to TRBJ1-6, with 10 bases aligning to TRBD1. The CDR3 has 16 amino acids. With 1 base clipped from V and 10 bases from J, the junction kept 7 bases outside the gene matches. Per germline, CDR1 SGHTA and CDR2 FQGNSA. CDR3 nucleotides: TGTGCCAGCAGCTTAGGAACCGGGACAGGGGACTCACCCCTCCACTTT. This gives the protein CASSLGTGTGDSPLHF.

The gene calls are TRBV12-3 or TRBV12-4 and TRBJ2-1; possible D gene TRBD2, 5 bases. Trimming removed 3 bases at V and 0 bases at J, with 12 bases between. This CDR3 is 16 amino acids long. The CDR3 sequence: CASSFPLADSYNEQFF. The CDR3 bases are TGTGCCAGCAGTTTTCCCCTAGCCGACTCCTACAATGAGCAGTTCTTC.

The chain uses TRBV5-1 and TRBJ2-5; D might be TRBD1 or TRBD2, each matching 5 bases. The CDR3 covers 16 residues. Germline-derived CDR1 and CDR2 are SGHRS and YFSETQ. With 0 bases removed from V and 4 bases from J, the gap between germline ends came to 16 bases. The CDR3 DNA is TGCGCCAGCAGCTTGGAGTCTCCTGGGGGTGGAGAGACCCAGTACTTC. Translated: CASSLESPGGGETQYF.

V gene TRBV6-2 or TRBV6-3 combines with J gene TRBJ2-7; 11 nucleotides match TRBD2. The CDR3 extends over 13 amino acids. Unmatched junction bases numbered 6, after V lost 8 bases and J lost 6 bases. Germline assignment: CDR1 MNHEY and CDR2 SVGEGT. The CDR3 DNA follows: TGTGCCAGCGTACTAGCGGGAGTCGGCGAGCAGTACTTC. Its protein product is CASVLAGVGEQYF.

The chain joins TRBV11-2 to TRBJ2-5; possible D gene TRBD2, 5 bases. Deletions cut 1 base from V and 1 base from J, with 10 bases between. This CDR3 spans 15 amino acids. CDR1 SGHAT and CDR2 FQNNGV come from the germline V gene. CDR3 sequence reads: CASSLGEGSQETQYF. Here the CDR3 DNA reads TGTGCCAGCAGCTTAGGCGAGGGCTCCCAAGAGACCCAGTACTTC.

The chain combines TRBV5-1 with TRBJ2-1; 10 bases agree with TRBD1. The DNA end lines up better with TRBJ2-7; the J call may be wrong. Germline CDR1 SGHRS, CDR2 YFSETQ. This CDR3 spans 15 amino acids. The CDR3 DNA follows: TGCGCCAGCAGCAAGGACAGGGGGATGGTGGATGAGCAGTACTTC. This translates into CASSKDRGMVDEQYF.

This clonotype has just a few counts. The gene calls are TRBV25-1 and TRBJ2-5; 9 bases align to TRBD1. J gave up 3 bases and V 5 bases, and 7 bases lay outside the gene matches. Germline assignment: CDR1 MGHDK and CDR2 SYGVNS. The CDR3 covers 15 residues. CDR3 in amino acids: CASSLPTGGKETQYF. CDR3 bases: TGTGCCAGCAGTCTACCGACAGGGGGAAAAGAGACCCAGTACTTC.

This clonotype occurred a few times. The rearrangement links TRBV29-1 to TRBJ2-3; maybe TRBD1 (6 bases). The length of the CDR3 is 15 residues. The V gene's germline CDR1 is SQVTM and CDR2 ANQGSEA. V was shortened by 1 base and J by 1 base, with 12 bases between the two germline ends. The CDR3 is CSVEVRAGGTDTQYF. CDR3 sequence (DNA): TGCAGCGTTGAAGTAAGGGCAGGGGGCACAGATACGCAGTATTTT.

The genes are TRBV6-5 and TRBJ1-6; TRBD1 matches 9 bases. This CDR3 region has 16 residues. Germline values: CDR1 MNHEY, CDR2 SVGAGI. The V and J ends lost 0 bases and 7 bases, in that order; junction bases with no gene match: 4. The DNA for the CDR3 is TGTGCCAGCAGTTACTCGGGACAGGGAAGCAATTCACCCCTCCACTTT. Translating it yields CASSYSGQGSNSPLHF.

This clonotype was seen a few times. V usage is TRBV10-3 and J usage is TRBJ2-3, with TRBD2 matching over 11 bases. The CDR3 spans 18 residues. The J segment lost 2 bases and the V segment lost 6 bases, leaving 13 bases of the junction unmatched. Looked up from germline, CDR1 is ENHRY and CDR2 is SYGVKD. CDR3 sequence (DNA): TGTGCCATCAGGACTAGCGGGATTAGAACGAAAGACACAGATACGCAGTATTTT. Translation: CAIRTSGIRTKDTDTQYF.

This chain links TRBV7-1 with TRBJ2-2; D is undetermined. TRBV7-1 is designated an ORF whose function remains uncertain. CDR3 length: 15 amino acids. V gave up 5 bases and J gave up 3 bases, with 13 bases separating them. The CDR3 DNA sequence: TGTGCCAGCAGCAGCAGTTCCATATACACCGGGGAGCTGTTTTTT. Amino acids: CASSSSSIYTGELFF.

This clonotype showed up just once. The chain recombines TRBV11-2 with TRBJ1-1; D gene unclear. CDR1 is SGHAT and CDR2 is FQNNGV in the germline V gene. Trimming removed 3 bases at V and 4 bases at J, with 12 bases between. The CDR3 is 14 residues long. CDR3 in amino acids: CASSFSGVGTEAFF. The CDR3 region has the DNA TGTGCCAGCAGCTTCTCCGGGGTAGGCACTGAAGCTTTCTTT.

CDR3 loop: CASSFFGLADANEQFF. Here the CDR3 DNA reads TGTGCCAGCAGTTTCTTCGGACTAGCGGACGCCAATGAGCAGTTCTTC. The J gene is TRBJ2-1, the V gene TRBV27; 10 nucleotides line up with TRBD2. The junction had 8 bases not matched to a gene; V was cut back by 3 bases and J by 6 bases. The CDR3 is 16 residues long. Germline CDR1 and CDR2: MNHEY and SMNVEV (reference sequence).

CDR3 DNA sequence: TGCAGTGCTAGAGTGGGTGGAGGGGGCTCTTTCGAGCAGTACTTC. Protein sequence: CSARVGGGGSFEQYF. V is TRBV20-1 and J is TRBJ2-7; tentative D call: TRBD1 (7 bases). V dropped 1 base and J dropped 6 bases, with 19 bases sitting between them. The CDR3 has 15 residues. Per germline, CDR1 DFQATT and CDR2 SNEGSKA (reference sequence).

This clonotype was counted between two and nine times. The genes are TRBV15 and TRBJ2-5; tentative D call: TRBD2 (6 bases). Germline loops: CDR1 LNHNV, CDR2 YYDKDF (reference sequence). This CDR3 contains 15 residues. The V gene lost 4 bases and the J gene lost 5 bases, with 17 bases spanning the gap. The CDR3 is CATSTSLASGETQYF. CDR3 nucleotides: TGTGCCACCAGCACATCTCTAGCGAGTGGCGAGACCCAGTACTTC. The whole variable domain, remainder taken from reference TRBV15 and TRBJ2-5, is DAMVIQNPRYQVTQFGKPVTLSCSQTLNHNVMYWYQQKSSQAPKLLFHYYDKDFNNEADTPDNFQSRRPNTSFCFLDIRSPGLGDTAMYLCATSTSLASGETQYFGPGTRLLVL.

The rearrangement uses TRBV28 and TRBJ2-4; no definite D call. This CDR3 region has 14 residues. Trimming took off 5 bases at V and 9 bases at J, with 17 bases between the two ends. Germline V lookup: CDR1 MDHEN, CDR2 SYDVKM. CDR3 nucleotides: TGTGCCAGCAGTGAGAATCCGAGAGTCGGCATTCAGTACTTC. Its protein is CASSENPRVGIQYF.

V and J are TRBV11-2 and TRBJ2-4; perhaps TRBD1 as D (5 bases). CDR3 length: 14 residues. Trimming took 5 bases from V and 8 from J, leaving 16 bases between them. Germline V CDR1 and CDR2: SGHAT, FQNNGV. CDR3 sequence: CASSLEGVLDIQYF. The CDR3 nucleotides read TGTGCCAGCAGCCTCGAAGGGGTGTTGGACATTCAGTACTTC. Complete variable domain (other parts from reference TRBV11-2 and TRBJ2-4): EAGVAQSPRYKIIEKRQSVAFWCNPISGHATLYWYQQILGQGPKLLIQFQNNGVVDDSQLPKDRFSAERLKGVDSTLKIQPAKLEDSAVYLCASSLEGVLDIQYFGAGTRLSVL.

V is TRBV18 and J is TRBJ2-1; 10 nucleotides agree with TRBD2. The CDR3 is made up of 15 amino acids. CDR1 and CDR2 from the germline V gene are KGHSH and LQKENI. V shed 3 bases and J 10 bases; nucleotides not matched to a gene: 9. The CDR3 DNA is TGTGCCAGCTCACCCTATCGGACTAGCGGTTACGAGCAGTTCTTC. Its protein is CASSPYRTSGYEQFF.

The chain links TRBV7-9 to TRBJ1-4; possible D gene TRBD1, 5 bases. The germline V gene encodes CDR1 SEHNR and CDR2 FQNEAQ (reference sequence). The CDR3 extends over 16 amino acids. V shed 7 bases and J shed 5 bases, with 20 bases lying between them. The CDR3 region has the DNA TGTGCCAGCACCCTCTTCCCCAGGGACCAAAATGAAAAACTGTTTTTT. It specifies CASTLFPRDQNEKLFF.

The sample holds a few counts of this clonotype. V usage is TRBV11-2 and J usage is TRBJ1-5, with D maybe TRBD1 (5 bases). The CDR3 length is 14 residues. V lost 5 bases and J lost 6, with 14 bases in between. The germline V gene has CDR1 SGHAT and CDR2 FQNNGV. The CDR3 sequence is CASSHAGPSQPQHF. The CDR3 region has the DNA TGTGCCAGCAGCCACGCGGGACCGTCTCAGCCCCAGCATTTT. Variable domain in full (rest from reference TRBV11-2 and TRBJ1-5): EAGVAQSPRYKIIEKRQSVAFWCNPISGHATLYWYQQILGQGPKLLIQFQNNGVVDDSQLPKDRFSAERLKGVDSTLKIQPAKLEDSAVYLCASSHAGPSQPQHFGDGTRLSIL.